This T cell receptor (beta chain) is drawn from a study of T cells after yellow fever vaccination. The germline gives CDR1 SEHNR, CDR2 FQNEAQ (reference sequence). V gave up 5 bases and J gave up 4 bases, with 11 bases separating them. The CDR3 runs to 13 residues. Using its own MiXCR run on the 5' RACE reads, TCRdb lists one record per CDR3 protein. This sample yields 500,000 to 650,000 distinct CDR3 sequences, of which roughly a sixth are seen a single time; around 16% belongs to the top ten. This clonotype was observed a handful of times. Its antigen is unidentified. Study-level findings and limits: Overlap between CD4 and CD8 compartments was detected for a small share of clonotypes. By day 5 rather than day 15, the secondary response had peaked, though it was weaker.

The material sequenced was PBMCs, taken 5 days after the first yellow fever vaccination. The rearrangement links TRBV7-9 to TRBJ1-1, with a weak D call TRBD1 (6 bases). This receptor was taken from a man aged 18-30 years who received the YFV17D yellow fever vaccine. The DNA of the CDR3 is TGTGCCAGCAGCCCATCAGGGGTCACTGAAGCTTTCTTT. Residues: CASSPSGVTEAFF.